The rows below give T cell receptor beta chains drawn from one sample of a study of regulatory T cells in long-lasting Graves disease. TCRdb ran MiXCR on the multiplex PCR reads and lists one entry per CDR3 protein. The repertoire holds roughly 400,000 distinct CDR3 sequences, with roughly a fifth as singletons. The input for sequencing was peripheral blood mononuclear cells (PBMCs), taken when the disease was refractory, from a patient treated with antithyroid drugs. All receptors derive from a female donor with Graves disease. The CDR3 runs from the conserved cysteine through the conserved F or W. The D gene is left open where the match is weak. Clone size appears in some rows only: once, few, many, or a class for an expanded clone.

15	TRBV2	TRBD2	TRBJ2-5	many	CASSEGLAGAETQYF	TGTGCCAGCAGTGAAGGACTAGCGGGAGCGGAGACCCAGTACTTC
14	TRBV20-1	TRBD2	TRBJ2-5	many	CSASFLAGVETQYF	TGCAGTGCTAGTTTTTTGGCGGGAGTAGAGACCCAGTACTTC
14	TRBV28	NA	TRBJ2-3	NA	CASSRTPGTDTQYF	TGTGCCAGCAGTCGGACCCCAGGGACAGATACGCAGTATTTT
14	TRBV9	TRBD1	TRBJ1-5	NA	CASSGTGVGQPQHF	TGTGCCAGCAGCGGGACAGGGGTGGGTCAGCCCCAGCATTTT
17	TRBV28	TRBD2	TRBJ2-1	NA	CASGLGGAGGSYNEQFF	TGTGCCAGCGGCTTAGGGGGAGCGGGAGGGTCCTACAATGAGCAGTTCTTC
14	TRBV30	NA	TRBJ2-3	NA	CAWSGMRAGDTQYF	TGTGCCTGGAGCGGGATGAGGGCTGGAGATACGCAGTATTTT
14	TRBV30	NA	TRBJ2-2	NA	CAWSVKAGTGELFF	TGTGCCTGGAGTGTGAAAGCGGGCACCGGGGAGCTGTTTTTT
17	TRBV10-3	TRBD1	TRBJ1-1	few	CAISESRQGHGNTEAFF	TGTGCCATCAGTGAGTCAAGACAGGGGCATGGTAACACTGAAGCTTTCTTT
14	TRBV12-3/TRBV12-4	NA	TRBJ1-2	many	CASSPVGGAGGYTF	TGTGCCAGCAGCCCCGTGGGGGGCGCGGGAGGCTACACCTTC
14	TRBV28	NA	TRBJ1-3	many	CASSSDGSGNTIYF	TGTGCCAGCAGCTCGGACGGCTCTGGAAACACCATATATTTT
13	TRBV28	NA	TRBJ2-7	many	CASSLVSGYEQYF	TGTGCCAGCAGCTTAGTGTCCGGTTACGAGCAGTACTTC
12	TRBV20-1	NA	TRBJ2-5	many	CSASPGQETQYF	TGCAGTGCTAGTCCTGGCCAAGAGACCCAGTACTTC
15	TRBV2	TRBD2	TRBJ2-1	many	CASSDSGRVNNEQFF	TGTGCCAGCAGCGATAGCGGGAGGGTGAACAATGAGCAGTTCTTC
13	TRBV7-6	NA	TRBJ2-1	NA	CANSSDLHNEQFF	TGTGCCAACAGCTCGGATCTCCACAATGAGCAGTTCTTC
13	TRBV2	NA	TRBJ1-1	many	CASSEVVNTEAFF	TGTGCCAGCAGTGAAGTTGTGAACACTGAAGCTTTCTTT
16	TRBV5-1	NA	TRBJ2-7	few	CASSLGGGTDSYEQYF	TGCGCCAGCAGCTTGGGGGGCGGTACAGACTCCTACGAGCAGTACTTC
12	TRBV2	NA	TRBJ1-2	NA	CASIAGIGGYTF	TGTGCCAGCATAGCAGGCATAGGTGGCTACACCTTC
16	TRBV28	NA	TRBJ2-4	many	CASSLVGLGAKNIQYF	TGTGCCAGCAGTTTAGTGGGGCTCGGAGCCAAAAACATTCAGTACTTC
12	TRBV28	NA	TRBJ2-7	many	CASTKSPYEQYF	TGTGCCAGCACCAAAAGCCCCTACGAGCAGTACTTC
16	TRBV7-8	TRBD1	TRBJ1-5	NA	CASSPTAYRGRQPQHF	TGTGCCAGCAGCCCTACGGCGTACAGGGGCAGACAGCCCCAGCATTTT
18	TRBV24-1	TRBD1	TRBJ2-5	NA	CATSEHTGTGEYQETQYF	TGTGCCACCAGTGAACACACCGGGACAGGGGAGTACCAAGAGACCCAGTACTTC
14	TRBV28	NA	TRBJ2-7	many	CASSHGPRECEQYF	TGTGCCAGCAGTCACGGACCCAGAGAATGCGAGCAGTACTTC
14	TRBV28	NA	TRBJ1-2	many	CASSLRGAPYGYTF	TGTGCCAGCAGCCTAAGAGGGGCGCCTTATGGCTACACCTTC
15	TRBV2	TRBD1	TRBJ1-2	NA	CASSNWAGGGYGYTF	TGTGCCAGCAGCAACTGGGCAGGGGGTGGCTATGGCTACACCTTC
16	TRBV7-2	TRBD1	TRBJ2-4	NA	CASSPWTGGAKNIQYF	TGTGCCAGCAGCCCCTGGACAGGGGGAGCCAAAAACATTCAGTACTTC
15	TRBV7-9	TRBD1	TRBJ1-1	many	CASSLSRGLSTEAFF	TGTGCCAGCAGCCTGTCCAGGGGGCTGAGCACTGAAGCTTTCTTT
13	TRBV10-3	NA	TRBJ1-2	NA	CAVQGVANYDYTF	TGTGCCGTCCAGGGCGTAGCTAACTATGACTACACCTTC
15	TRBV28	TRBD1	TRBJ2-5	many	CASSLDQGADETQYF	TGTGCCAGCAGTTTAGACCAGGGGGCCGATGAGACCCAGTACTTC
16	TRBV3-1	TRBD1	TRBJ2-5	NA	CASSQEGTGTRETQYF	TGTGCCAGCAGCCAAGAGGGGACAGGGACGAGGGAGACCCAGTACTTC
17	TRBV20-1	TRBD2	TRBJ2-5	NA	CSASPGLAVGYKETQYF	TGCAGTGCTAGCCCCGGGCTAGCGGTGGGGTATAAGGAGACCCAGTACTTC
15	TRBV7-3	TRBD1	TRBJ2-1	NA	CASSSRDRGSNEQFF	TGTGCCAGCAGCAGCCGGGACAGGGGTAGCAATGAGCAGTTCTTC
14	TRBV2	NA	TRBJ1-5	many	CASSGRGGNQPQHF	TGTGCCAGCAGTGGGCGGGGAGGCAATCAGCCCCAGCATTTT
11	TRBV29-1	NA	TRBJ2-7	NA	CSVVYAYEQYF	TGCAGCGTTGTTTATGCCTACGAGCAGTACTTC
15	TRBV7-9	NA	TRBJ2-7	NA	CASTLYGTRDYEQYF	TGTGCCAGCACCTTATACGGGACACGGGACTACGAGCAGTACTTC
16	TRBV5-1	TRBD2	TRBJ2-2	many	CASSSGLAVNTGELFF	TGCGCCAGCAGCTCCGGACTAGCGGTGAACACCGGGGAGCTGTTTTTT
15	TRBV10-2	NA	TRBJ2-7	few	CASSRGTEDAYEQYF	TGCGCCAGCAGTCGCGGGACAGAGGACGCCTACGAGCAGTACTTC
14	TRBV3-1	NA	TRBJ1-1	NA	CASSQGTGATEAFF	TGTGCCAGCAGCCAAGGGACGGGGGCCACTGAAGCTTTCTTT
15	TRBV20-1	NA	TRBJ2-7	many	CSAPLVGGSLGEQYF	TGCAGTGCCCCATTGGTGGGAGGTTCGCTGGGCGAGCAGTACTTC
14	TRBV4-1	NA	TRBJ2-5	NA	CASSQGTEKETQYF	TGCGCCAGCAGCCAAGGGACAGAGAAAGAGACCCAGTACTTC
17	TRBV12-3/TRBV12-4	TRBD1	TRBJ2-5	many	CASSLSRSGQPQETQYF	TGTGCCAGCAGTTTGTCGCGCTCGGGACAGCCCCAAGAGACCCAGTACTTC
16	TRBV20-1	NA	TRBJ1-1	NA	CSARGQRVFPYTEAFF	TGCAGTGCTAGAGGCCAGAGAGTTTTCCCGTACACTGAAGCTTTCTTT